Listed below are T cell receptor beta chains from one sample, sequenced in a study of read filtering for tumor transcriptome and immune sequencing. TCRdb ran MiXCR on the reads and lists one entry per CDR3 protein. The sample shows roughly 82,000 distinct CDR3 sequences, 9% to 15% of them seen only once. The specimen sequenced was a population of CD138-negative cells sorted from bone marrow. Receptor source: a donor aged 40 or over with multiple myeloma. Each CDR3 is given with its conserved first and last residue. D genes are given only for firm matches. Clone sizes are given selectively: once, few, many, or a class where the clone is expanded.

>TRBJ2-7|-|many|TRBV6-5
TGTGCCAGCAGTTCAAAATGGGACGGCGCGGAGCAGTACTTC
CASSSKWDGAEQYF
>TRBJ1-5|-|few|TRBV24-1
TGTGCCACCAGTGATTTAATTGGGTCCAGTTACAATCAGCCCCAGCATTTT
CATSDLIGSSYNQPQHF
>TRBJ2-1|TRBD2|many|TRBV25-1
TGTGCCAGCAGTGAGCCTAGGTCGGCTAGCGGGAGCGCCAAACCTACCTACAATGAGCAGTTCTTC
CASSEPRSASGSAKPTYNEQFF
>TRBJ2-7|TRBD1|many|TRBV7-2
TGTGCCAGCAGCTCCTCCCCCCCGGGACAGGGGATTAGCGAGCAGTACTTC
CASSSSPPGQGISEQYF
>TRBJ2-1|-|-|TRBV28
TGTGGCAGCAGTCTCCCACGAGGTTTTCCCAACGAGCAGTTCTTC
CGSSLPRGFPNEQFF
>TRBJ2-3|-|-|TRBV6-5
TGTGCCAGCAGTAACCAGGGAGTAGATACGCAGTATTTT
CASSNQGVDTQYF
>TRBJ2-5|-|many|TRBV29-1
TGCAGCGTTGGGGTAGATGGGATCCAAGAGACCCAGTACTTC
CSVGVDGIQETQYF
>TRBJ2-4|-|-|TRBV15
TGTGCCACCAGCAGAGAACTGACGTCTGGAGGCATTCAGTACTTC
CATSRELTSGGIQYF
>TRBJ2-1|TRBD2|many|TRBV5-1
TGCGCCAGCAGACTAGCGAACTACAATGAGCAGTTCTTC
CASRLANYNEQFF
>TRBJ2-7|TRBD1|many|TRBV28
TGTGCCAGCAGTCCCTGGGGGGACAGGGGCTACGAGCAGTACTTC
CASSPWGDRGYEQYF
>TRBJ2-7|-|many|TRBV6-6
TGTGCCAGCAGTTACTCTCCAGGGACCCTCCTCTACGAGCAGTACTTC
CASSYSPGTLLYEQYF
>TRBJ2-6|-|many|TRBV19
TGTGCCAGTAGTGTCGGACTTAGCTCTGGGGCCAACGTCCTGACTTTC
CASSVGLSSGANVLTF
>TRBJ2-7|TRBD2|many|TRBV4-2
TGTGCCAGCAGCCAGGGACTAGCGGGAGGGTGGTACGAGCAGTACTTC
CASSQGLAGGWYEQYF
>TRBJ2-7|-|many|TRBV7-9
TGTGCCAGCAGCTTAGCCACAGGGCAGTCCTCCTACGAGCAGTACTTC
CASSLATGQSSYEQYF
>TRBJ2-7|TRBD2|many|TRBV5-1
TGCGCCAGCAGCTCCGGGACTAGCGGGGGACTCTACGAAAAGCAGTACTTC
CASSSGTSGGLYEKQYF
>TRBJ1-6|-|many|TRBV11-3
TGTGCCAGCAGCCCCTTTGGTGGCGCCTCCGTATTAACCCTCCACTTT
CASSPFGGASVLTLHF
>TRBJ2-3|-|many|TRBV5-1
TGCGCCAGCAGCTTGGGCGTAAACGTTTTCACAGATACGCAGTATTTT
CASSLGVNVFTDTQYF
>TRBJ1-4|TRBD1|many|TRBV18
TGTGCCAGCTCACTGGACAGGGATAACGAAAAACTGTTTTTT
CASSLDRDNEKLFF
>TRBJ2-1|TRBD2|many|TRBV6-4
TGTGCCCGTTTGGCGGCTAGCGGGAGTAGGGGCAATGAGCAGTTCTTC
CARLAASGSRGNEQFF
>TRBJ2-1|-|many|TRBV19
TGTGCCAGTAGATGGGGGTATGGGCAGTTCTTC
CASRWGYGQFF
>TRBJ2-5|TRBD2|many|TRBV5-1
TGCGCCAGCAGCTTGGCCCCGGCCCTAGCGGGACACCACCAAGAGACCCAGTACTTC
CASSLAPALAGHHQETQYF
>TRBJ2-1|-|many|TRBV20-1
TGCAGTGCTAGAGAGGGGGGCCGGGCAACAAGGGATGAGCAGTTCTTC
CSAREGGRATRDEQFF
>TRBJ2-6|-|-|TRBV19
TGTGCCAGCTTCGGACAGAAACCCCCCTCTGGGGCCAACGTCCTGACTTTC
CASFGQKPPSGANVLTF
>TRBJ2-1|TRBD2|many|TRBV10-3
TGTGCCATCGGACTAGCGGGAGATCCCTCCTACAATGAGCAGTTCTTC
CAIGLAGDPSYNEQFF